These T cell receptor beta chains were read from a single sample in a study of technical replicates of blood from several donors. Sequencing used immunoSEQ multiplex PCR; TCRdb keeps in-frame clones, though not all of them. The sample lists about 72,000 clones; roughly 95% were seen once. The sample consisted of T cells isolated from PBMCs. The source is a human donor in good health. CDR3s include the opening cysteine and the closing phenylalanine or tryptophan. The order of the fields is V gene, clone size, J gene, CDR3 protein. The size entry is marked missing in some rows and otherwise reads once, few, many or a size class.

V gene: TRBV18
clone size: .
J gene: TRBJ2-7
CDR3 protein: CASSPPRGGQGAYEQYF

V gene: TRBV7-2
clone size: .
J gene: TRBJ2-2
CDR3 protein: CASSLPQREARRGTGELFF

V gene: TRBV6-1
clone size: .
J gene: TRBJ1-5
CDR3 protein: CASSGGGNQPQHF

V gene: TRBV2
clone size: .
J gene: TRBJ1-2
CDR3 protein: CASVSSLGQGALRGYTF

V gene: TRBV11-2
clone size: once
J gene: TRBJ2-7
CDR3 protein: CASSLTGLAGGYEQYF

V gene: TRBV27
clone size: .
J gene: TRBJ1-4
CDR3 protein: CASSLGPGGPSKLFF

V gene: TRBV6-1
clone size: .
J gene: TRBJ2-5
CDR3 protein: CASRGQRGPQETQYF

V gene: TRBV29-1
clone size: .
J gene: TRBJ2-3
CDR3 protein: CSATGQGWPDTQYF

V gene: TRBV13
clone size: .
J gene: TRBJ1-2
CDR3 protein: CASSVTNYGYTF

V gene: TRBV18
clone size: .
J gene: TRBJ1-3
CDR3 protein: CASSPDPGSGNTIYF

V gene: TRBV27
clone size: .
J gene: TRBJ1-1
CDR3 protein: CASSPWTGENTEAFF

V gene: TRBV6-5
clone size: .
J gene: TRBJ2-5
CDR3 protein: CAATGLGGGQETQYF

V gene: TRBV10-1
clone size: .
J gene: TRBJ2-3
CDR3 protein: CASSESVSRDTQYF

V gene: TRBV6-8
clone size: .
J gene: TRBJ1-4
CDR3 protein: CASSYRTRGEKLFF

V gene: TRBV6-1
clone size: once
J gene: TRBJ2-7
CDR3 protein: CASSAGYPGYEQYF

V gene: TRBV5-1
clone size: .
J gene: TRBJ2-3
CDR3 protein: CASSFLTDTQYF

V gene: TRBV28
clone size: .
J gene: TRBJ1-4
CDR3 protein: CASIMRVGNEKLFF

V gene: TRBV4-1
clone size: .
J gene: TRBJ2-7
CDR3 protein: CASSQAYGRGPPYEQYF

V gene: TRBV27
clone size: .
J gene: TRBJ2-1
CDR3 protein: CASSLGGNEQFF

V gene: TRBV28
clone size: .
J gene: TRBJ2-3
CDR3 protein: CASSRGLAGSTDTQYF

V gene: TRBV15
clone size: .
J gene: TRBJ1-4
CDR3 protein: CATSRGPVTTTNEKLFF

V gene: TRBV4-1
clone size: .
J gene: TRBJ2-5
CDR3 protein: CASSHPTPGQETQYF